The sequence of this T cell receptor (beta chain) was determined in a study of T cell changes during pregnancy in multiple sclerosis (dated by TCRdb to the late 2010s). Notes on the research overall: The study looked at changes in the T cell repertoire across pregnancy in women with multiple sclerosis.

A note on this clone: Its cognate antigen has yet to be identified. Base-call qualities are not available, and no considerably larger clone is one nucleotide away.

Reading from cysteine to phenylalanine, the CDR3 counts 10 amino acids. The entry retains the CDR3 DNA only, 30 bases that are in frame from base 1. Via the germline V gene (reference sequence), CDR1 is MNHNY and CDR2 SVGAGI. Trimming takes 8 bases from V and 6 bases from J, and the germline ends sit 5 bases apart. Libraries were constructed by the immunoSEQ multiplex PCR assay. TCRdb retrieved this table from immuneACCESS and kept in-frame rearrangements only. Not all clones are present; in checked studies, unresolved V genes account for under half, and no reason is known for the remainder. The sample contains roughly 44,000 clones, 88% of them found a single time. The ten largest clones represent about 6.3% of the sample.

The sample here was CD8+ T cells from peripheral blood mononuclear cells, taken after pregnancy. The chain employs TRBV6-6 and TRBJ1-5; confidence is insufficient to name the D gene. The sequence came from a female donor in good health, enrolled as a control in a pregnancy study. The CDR3 corresponds to CASGSQPQHF. The nucleotide sequence is TGTGCCAGCGGTAGTCAGCCCCAGCATTTT.